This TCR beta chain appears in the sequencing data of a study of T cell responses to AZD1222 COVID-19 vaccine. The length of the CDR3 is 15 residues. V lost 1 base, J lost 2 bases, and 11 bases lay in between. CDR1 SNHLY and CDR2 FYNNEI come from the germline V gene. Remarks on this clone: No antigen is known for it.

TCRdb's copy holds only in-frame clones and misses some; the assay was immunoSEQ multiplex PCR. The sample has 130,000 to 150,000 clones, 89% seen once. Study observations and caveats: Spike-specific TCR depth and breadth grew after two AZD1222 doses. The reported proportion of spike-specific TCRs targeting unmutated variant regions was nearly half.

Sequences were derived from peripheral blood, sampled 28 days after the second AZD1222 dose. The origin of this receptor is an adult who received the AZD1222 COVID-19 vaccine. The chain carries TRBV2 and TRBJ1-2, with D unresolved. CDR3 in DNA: TGTGCCAGCAGTGAAGTTGGCCAACCCAACTATGGCTACACCTTC. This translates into CASSEVGQPNYGYTF.